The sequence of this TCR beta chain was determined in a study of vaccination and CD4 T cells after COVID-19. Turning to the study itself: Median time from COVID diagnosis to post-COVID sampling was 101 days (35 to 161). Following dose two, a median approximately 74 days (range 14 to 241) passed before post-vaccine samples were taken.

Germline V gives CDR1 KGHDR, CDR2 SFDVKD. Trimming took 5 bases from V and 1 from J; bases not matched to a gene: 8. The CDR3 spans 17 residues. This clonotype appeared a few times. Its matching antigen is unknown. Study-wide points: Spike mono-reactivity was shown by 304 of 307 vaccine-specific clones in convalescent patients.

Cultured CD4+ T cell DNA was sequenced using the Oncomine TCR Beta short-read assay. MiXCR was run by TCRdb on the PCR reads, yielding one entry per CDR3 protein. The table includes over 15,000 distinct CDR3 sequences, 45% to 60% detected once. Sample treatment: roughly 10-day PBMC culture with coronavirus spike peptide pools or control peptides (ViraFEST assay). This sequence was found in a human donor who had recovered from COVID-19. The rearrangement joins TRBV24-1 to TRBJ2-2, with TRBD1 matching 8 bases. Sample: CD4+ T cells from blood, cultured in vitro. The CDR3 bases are TGTGCCACCAGTGCTTTTTCCGGGACAGGGAACACCGGGGAGCTGTTTTTT. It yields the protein CATSAFSGTGNTGELFF.